This T cell receptor beta chain was retrieved from a study of T cells in Graves' hyperthyroidism and ophthalmopathy. About the study: Peripheral blood was secured at the point of initial diagnosis, before any treatment. Study findings and constraints: Clonotypes that were expanded in thyroid above 0.001 mostly appeared in blood too. The authors' 13 V-J model separated ophthalmopathy from stable hyperthyroidism.

It was RNA transcripts that yielded the amplified TCR beta CDR3 regions. A first-round RT-PCR of the TCR CDR3 used the HTBI primer set. TCRdb reanalysed the multiplex PCR reads using MiXCR and keeps one entry per CDR3 protein. The sample has roughly 200,000 distinct CDR3 sequences, about a sixth seen once. In regard to this clonotype: As yet, its antigen is unknown.

V trimming: 5 bases; J trimming: 1 base; junction bases outside the gene matches: 8. The CDR3 is made up of 18 amino acids. Per germline, CDR1 SGHAT and CDR2 FQNNGV. This sequence joins TRBV11-2 and TRBJ2-3; 14 bases line up with TRBD2. This TCR was sampled from a man aged 40-49 years with Graves' hyperthyroidism. Material: blood. This chain's CDR3 is CASSPRLGLAGGTDTQYF. Here the CDR3 DNA reads TGTGCCAGCAGCCCGCGCCTGGGACTAGCGGGAGGCACAGATACGCAGTATTTT.